The T cell receptor (beta chain) described here comes from a study of T-cell memory formation after mild COVID-19. With respect to this clonotype: Its target is unknown.

Study-wide findings and caveats: Day 15 to 85 contractors were CD4/CD8 balanced; later expanders leaned CD4+.

cDNA libraries for TCR alpha and TCR beta, carrying sample barcodes and UMIs, came from 5'RACE with constant-segment primers. From the 5' RACE reads, TCRdb called clonotypes with MiXCR, one entry per CDR3 protein. Of about 240,000 distinct CDR3 sequences in the sample, approximately 10% were seen once. The V gene lost 0 bases and the J gene lost 4 bases, with 18 bases spanning the gap. Germline V gene lookup returns CDR1 MNHNY and CDR2 SVGAGI (reference sequence). CDR3 length: 17 residues. The TCR was taken from a man aged 18 to 29 who had mild COVID-19 (a few samples of this study predate the infection). Cell type and time point are not known. The sample consisted of PBMCs or a T cell subset sorted from them (not recorded which). The chain carries TRBV6-6 and TRBJ1-2; no clear D. CDR3 residues: CASSYSITPSQGYGYTF. As DNA, the CDR3 is TGTGCCAGCAGTTACTCGATAACACCCTCCCAAGGCTATGGCTACACCTTC.